This T cell receptor beta chain was sequenced in a study of shared clonotypes between healthy human individuals. Clones were read by immunoSEQ multiplex PCR, and TCRdb kept only the in-frame ones, dropping some. The data contain over 1.4 million clones, approximately 97% of them singletons. V gave up 0 bases and J gave up 0 bases, with 4 bases separating them. Germline V CDR1 and CDR2: SGDLS, YYNGEE. CDR3 size: 15 residues. There are a few counts of this clone. Other DNA sequences in this sample translate to the same CDR3. The rearrangement uses TRBV9 and TRBJ2-6; D remains unclear. The clonotype originates from a young man in good health. The sample comprised naive CD4+ T cells sorted from blood. Subset described: CD45RA+ positively selected. CDR3 nucleotides: TGTGCCAGCAGCGTAGGCAGCTCTGGGGCCAACGTCCTGACTTTC. It encodes CASSVGSSGANVLTF.